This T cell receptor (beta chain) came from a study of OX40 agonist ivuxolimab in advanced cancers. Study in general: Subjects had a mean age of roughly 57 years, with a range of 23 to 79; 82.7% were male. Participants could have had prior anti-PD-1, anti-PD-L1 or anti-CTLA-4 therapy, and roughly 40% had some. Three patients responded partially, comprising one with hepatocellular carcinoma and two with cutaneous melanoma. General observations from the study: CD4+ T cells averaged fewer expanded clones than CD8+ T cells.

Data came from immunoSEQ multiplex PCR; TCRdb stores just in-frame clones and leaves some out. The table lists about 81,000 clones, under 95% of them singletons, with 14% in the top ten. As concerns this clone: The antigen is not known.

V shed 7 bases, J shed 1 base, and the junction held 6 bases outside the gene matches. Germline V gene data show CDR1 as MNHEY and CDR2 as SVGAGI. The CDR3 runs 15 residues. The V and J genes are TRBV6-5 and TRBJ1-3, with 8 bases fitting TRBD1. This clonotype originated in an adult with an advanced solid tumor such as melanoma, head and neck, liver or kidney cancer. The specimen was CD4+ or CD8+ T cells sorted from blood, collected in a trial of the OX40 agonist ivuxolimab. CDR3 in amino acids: CASNPTGGSGNTIYF. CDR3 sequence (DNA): TGTGCCAGCAATCCCACAGGGGGTTCTGGAAACACCATATATTTT.